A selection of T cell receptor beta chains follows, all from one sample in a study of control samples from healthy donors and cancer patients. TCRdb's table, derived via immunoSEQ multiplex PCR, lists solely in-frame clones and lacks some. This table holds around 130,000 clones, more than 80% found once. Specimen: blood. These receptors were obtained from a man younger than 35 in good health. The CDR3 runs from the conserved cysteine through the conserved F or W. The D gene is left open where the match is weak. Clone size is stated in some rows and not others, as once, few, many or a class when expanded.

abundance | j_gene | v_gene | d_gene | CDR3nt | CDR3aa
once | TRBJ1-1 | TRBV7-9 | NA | TGTGCCAGCAGCACCACACTTAACACTGAAGCTTTCTTT | CASSTTLNTEAFF
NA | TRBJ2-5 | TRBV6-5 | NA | TGTGCCAGCAGTTACGGAGCAGGGGACGAGACCCAGTACTTC | CASSYGAGDETQYF
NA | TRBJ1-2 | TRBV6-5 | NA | TGTGCCAGCAGTTCGACAGAGTTACACCTTTTTTATGGCTACACCTTC | CASSSTELHLFYGYTF
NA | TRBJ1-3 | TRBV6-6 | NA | TGTGCCAGCAGTTCTCAGGGGAGCGGAAACACCATATATTTT | CASSSQGSGNTIYF
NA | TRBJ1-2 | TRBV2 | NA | TGTGCCAGCCGAGGACAGAATATTAACTATGGCTACACCTTC | CASRGQNINYGYTF
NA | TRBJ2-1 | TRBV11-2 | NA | TGTGCCAGCAGCTTAACCCTGGACAATGAGCAGTTCTTC | CASSLTLDNEQFF
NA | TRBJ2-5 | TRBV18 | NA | TGTGCCAGCTCACCAGGACGGGACCAAGAGACCCAGTACTTC | CASSPGRDQETQYF
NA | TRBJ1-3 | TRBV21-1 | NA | TGTGCCAGCAGCAAAGCGGTACGTCCCGGGACAGAATTCTCTGGAAACACCATATATTTT | CASSKAVRPGTEFSGNTIYF
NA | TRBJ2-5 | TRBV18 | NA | TGTGCCAGCTCGGTGACCCAGTACTTC | CASSVTQYF
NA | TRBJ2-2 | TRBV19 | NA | TGTGCCAGTCGCGACAGCCCTAATTCGAACACCGGGGAGCTGTTTTTT | CASRDSPNSNTGELFF
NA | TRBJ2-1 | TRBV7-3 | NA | TGTGCCAGCAGCTCCCGGGCTAGCTCCTACAATGAGCAGTTCTTC | CASSSRASSYNEQFF
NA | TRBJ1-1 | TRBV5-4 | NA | TGTGCCAGCAGCTTGGATGTGAACACTGAAGCTTTCTTT | CASSLDVNTEAFF
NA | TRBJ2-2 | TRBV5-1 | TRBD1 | TGCGCCAGCAGCCCGCGGACAGGACAAGGGGTGTCGAACACCGGGGAGCTGTTTTTT | CASSPRTGQGVSNTGELFF
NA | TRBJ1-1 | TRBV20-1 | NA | TGCAGTGCTAGAGAATACACTGAAGCTTTCTTT | CSAREYTEAFF